The clone carrying this TCR beta chain appeared a few times. This sample was taken from a study of patients and donors after allogeneic stem cell transplantation. Germline CDR1 and CDR2: SGHAT and FQNNGV. V shed 1 base and J shed 2 bases, with 9 bases lying between them. The CDR3 is 15 amino acids. MiXCR was run by TCRdb on the RT-PCR reads, yielding one entry per CDR3 protein. The sample lists about 400,000 distinct CDR3 sequences; 16% were seen once. Sequencing was done on a sample of blood, either unsorted or a sorted T cell fraction (not recorded which). The TCR comes from a human donor who was either an allogeneic HSCT recipient or a stem cell or donor lymphocyte infusion donor (not recorded which). It is not recorded whose cells these are; they may come from a transplant donor. This rearrangement joins TRBV11-2 to TRBJ1-5, with D maybe TRBD1 (5 bases). CDR3 in amino acids: CASSLGGEGNQPQHF. CDR3 in DNA: TGTGCCAGCAGCTTAGGGGGCGAAGGCAATCAGCCCCAGCATTTT. The complete variable domain, with remaining parts taken from reference TRBV11-2 and TRBJ1-5, reads EAGVAQSPRYKIIEKRQSVAFWCNPISGHATLYWYQQILGQGPKLLIQFQNNGVVDDSQLPKDRFSAERLKGVDSTLKIQPAKLEDSAVYLCASSLGGEGNQPQHFGDGTRLSIL.